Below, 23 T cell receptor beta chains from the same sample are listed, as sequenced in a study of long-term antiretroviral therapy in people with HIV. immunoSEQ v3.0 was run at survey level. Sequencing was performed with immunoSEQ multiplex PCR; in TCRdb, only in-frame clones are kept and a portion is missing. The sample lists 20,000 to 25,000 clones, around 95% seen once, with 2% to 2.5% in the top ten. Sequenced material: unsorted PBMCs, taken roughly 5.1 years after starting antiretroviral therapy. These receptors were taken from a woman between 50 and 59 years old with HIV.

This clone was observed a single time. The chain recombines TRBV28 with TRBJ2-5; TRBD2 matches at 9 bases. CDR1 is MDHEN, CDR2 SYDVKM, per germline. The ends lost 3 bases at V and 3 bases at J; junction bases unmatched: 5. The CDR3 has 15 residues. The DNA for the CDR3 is TGTGCCAGCAGTTTCCTAGCGGGGCTCGAAGAGACCCAGTACTTC. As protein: CASSFLAGLEETQYF.

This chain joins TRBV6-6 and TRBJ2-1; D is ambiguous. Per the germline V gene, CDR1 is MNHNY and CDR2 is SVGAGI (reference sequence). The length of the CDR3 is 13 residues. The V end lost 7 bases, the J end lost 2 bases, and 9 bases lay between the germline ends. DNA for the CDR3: TGTGCCAGCACCCGGGCTCCCTACAATGAGCAGTTCTTC. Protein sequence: CASTRAPYNEQFF.

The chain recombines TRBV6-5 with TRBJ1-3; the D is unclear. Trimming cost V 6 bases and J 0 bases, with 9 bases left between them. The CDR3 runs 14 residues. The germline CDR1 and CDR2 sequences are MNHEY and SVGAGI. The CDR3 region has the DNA TGTGCCAGCAGCCTACAGAGCTCTGGAAACACCATATATTTT. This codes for CASSLQSSGNTIYF.

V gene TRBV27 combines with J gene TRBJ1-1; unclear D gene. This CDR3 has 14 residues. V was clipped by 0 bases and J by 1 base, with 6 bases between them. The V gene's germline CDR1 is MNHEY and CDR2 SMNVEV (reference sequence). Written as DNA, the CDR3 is TGTGCCAGCAGTTTATCAGGGAGGAACACTGAAGCTTTCTTT. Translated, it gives CASSLSGRNTEAFF.

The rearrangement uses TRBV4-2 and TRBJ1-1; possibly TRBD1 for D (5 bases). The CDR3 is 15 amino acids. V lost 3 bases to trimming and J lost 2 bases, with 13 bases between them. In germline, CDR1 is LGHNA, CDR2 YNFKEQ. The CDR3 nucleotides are TGTGCCAGCAGCCAGGGGGAGGGTCTTAACACTGAAGCTTTCTTT. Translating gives CASSQGEGLNTEAFF.

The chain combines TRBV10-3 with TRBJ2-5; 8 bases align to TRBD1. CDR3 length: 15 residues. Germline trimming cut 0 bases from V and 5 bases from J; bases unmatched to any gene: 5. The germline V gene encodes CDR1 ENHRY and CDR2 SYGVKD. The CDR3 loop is CAISESPGGRETQYF. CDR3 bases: TGTGCCATCAGTGAGTCCCCAGGGGGCCGGGAGACCCAGTACTTC.

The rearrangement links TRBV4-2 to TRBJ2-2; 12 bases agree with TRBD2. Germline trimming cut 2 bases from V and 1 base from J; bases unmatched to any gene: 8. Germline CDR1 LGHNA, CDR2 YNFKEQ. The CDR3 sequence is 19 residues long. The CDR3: CASSQRSSGRAMNTGELFF. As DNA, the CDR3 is TGTGCCAGCAGCCAAAGGTCTAGCGGGAGGGCCATGAACACCGGGGAGCTGTTTTTT.

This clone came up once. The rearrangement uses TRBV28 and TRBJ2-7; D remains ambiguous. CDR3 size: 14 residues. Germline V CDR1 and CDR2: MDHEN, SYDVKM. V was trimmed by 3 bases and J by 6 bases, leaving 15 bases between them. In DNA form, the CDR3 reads TGTGCCAGCAGTTTGGTGGCTTCCCCAACCGAGCAGTACTTC. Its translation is CASSLVASPTEQYF. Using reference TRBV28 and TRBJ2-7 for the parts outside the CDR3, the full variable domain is DVKVTQSSRYLVKRTGEKVFLECVQDMDHENMFWYRQDPGLGLRLIYFSYDVKMKEKGDIPEGYSVSREKKERFSLILESASTNQTSMYLCASSLVASPTEQYFGPGTRLTVT.

CDR3: CASSSGTSGNTGELFF. The CDR3 bases are TGTGCCAGCAGCTCAGGGACTAGCGGGAACACCGGGGAGCTGTTTTTT. The chain links TRBV7-9 to TRBJ2-2; the match to TRBD2 covers 11 bases. The V and J ends lost 4 bases and 1 base, in that order; junction bases with no gene match: 2. CDR1 and CDR2 (germline): SEHNR, FQNEAQ (reference sequence). This CDR3 has 16 residues. The entire variable domain, with the rest obtained from reference TRBV7-9 and TRBJ2-2, is as follows: DTGVSQNPRHKITKRGQNVTFRCDPISEHNRLYWYRQTLGQGPEFLTYFQNEAQLEKSRLLSDRFSAERPKGSFSTLEIQRTEQGDSAMYLCASSSGTSGNTGELFFGEGSRLTVL.

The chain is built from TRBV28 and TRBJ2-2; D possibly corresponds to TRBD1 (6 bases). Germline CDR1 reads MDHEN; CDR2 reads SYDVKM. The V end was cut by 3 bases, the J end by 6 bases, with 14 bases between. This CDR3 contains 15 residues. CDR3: CASSFQGSAAGELFF. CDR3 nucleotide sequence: TGTGCCAGCAGTTTTCAGGGGTCGGCGGCCGGGGAGCTGTTTTTT.

The CDR3 loop is CASSLGTSGSNEQFF. The CDR3 DNA follows: TGTGCCAGCAGCTTGGGGACTAGCGGGAGTAATGAGCAGTTCTTC. The rearrangement joins TRBV11-3 to TRBJ2-1; TRBD2 matches at 14 bases. The germline gives CDR1 SGHNT, CDR2 YENEEA. The V and J ends lost 3 bases and 7 bases, in that order; junction bases with no gene match: 2. The CDR3 extends over 15 amino acids.

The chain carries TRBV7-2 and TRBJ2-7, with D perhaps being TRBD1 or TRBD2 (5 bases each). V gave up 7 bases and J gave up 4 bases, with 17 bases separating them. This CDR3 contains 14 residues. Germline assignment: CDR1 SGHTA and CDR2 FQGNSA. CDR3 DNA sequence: TGTGCCAGCAATGTCCTAGTGGGGACGTACGAGCAGTACTTC. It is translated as CASNVLVGTYEQYF.

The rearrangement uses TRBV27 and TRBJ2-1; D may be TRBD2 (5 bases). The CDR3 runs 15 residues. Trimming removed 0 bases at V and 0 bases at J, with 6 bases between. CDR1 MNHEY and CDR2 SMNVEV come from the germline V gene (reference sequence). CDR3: CASSLSGSSYNEQFF. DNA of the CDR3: TGTGCCAGCAGTTTATCTGGGAGCTCCTACAATGAGCAGTTCTTC.

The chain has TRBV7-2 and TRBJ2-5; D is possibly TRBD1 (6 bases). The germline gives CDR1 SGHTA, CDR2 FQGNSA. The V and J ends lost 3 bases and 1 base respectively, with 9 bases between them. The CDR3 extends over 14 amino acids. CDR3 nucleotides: TGTGCCAGCAGCTTGTACAGGGTCCAAGAGACCCAGTACTTC. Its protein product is CASSLYRVQETQYF.

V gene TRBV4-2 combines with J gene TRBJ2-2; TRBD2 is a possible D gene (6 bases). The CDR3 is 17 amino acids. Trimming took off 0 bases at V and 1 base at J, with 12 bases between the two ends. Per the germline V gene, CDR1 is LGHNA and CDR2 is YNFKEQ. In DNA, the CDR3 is TGTGCCAGCAGCCAAGATTTGGAGGGAATGAACACCGGGGAGCTGTTTTTT. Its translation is CASSQDLEGMNTGELFF.

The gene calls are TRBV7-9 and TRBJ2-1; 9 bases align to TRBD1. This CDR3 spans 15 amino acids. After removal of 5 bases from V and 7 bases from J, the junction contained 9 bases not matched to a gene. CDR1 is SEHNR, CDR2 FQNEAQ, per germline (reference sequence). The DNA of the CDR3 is TGTGCCAGCAGCCTGGGACAGGGTAAGGGGAATGAGCAGTTCTTC. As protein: CASSLGQGKGNEQFF.

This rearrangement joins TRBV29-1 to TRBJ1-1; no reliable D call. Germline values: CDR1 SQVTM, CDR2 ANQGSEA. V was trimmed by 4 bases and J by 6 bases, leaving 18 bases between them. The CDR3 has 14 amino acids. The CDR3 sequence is CSVVISPKGPEAFF. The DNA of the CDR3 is TGCAGCGTTGTCATATCACCCAAGGGTCCTGAAGCTTTCTTT.

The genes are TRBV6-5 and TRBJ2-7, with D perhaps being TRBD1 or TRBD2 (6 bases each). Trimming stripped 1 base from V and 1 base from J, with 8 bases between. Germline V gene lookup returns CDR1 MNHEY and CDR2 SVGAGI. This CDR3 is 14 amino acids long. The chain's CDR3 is CASSYWGASYEQYF. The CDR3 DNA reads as TGTGCCAGCAGTTACTGGGGGGCATCCTACGAGCAGTACTTC.

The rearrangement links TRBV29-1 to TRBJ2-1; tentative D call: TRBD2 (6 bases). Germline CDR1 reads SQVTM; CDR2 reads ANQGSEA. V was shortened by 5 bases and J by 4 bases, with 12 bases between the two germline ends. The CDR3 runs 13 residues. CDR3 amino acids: CSVRSGLYNEQFF. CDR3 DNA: TGCAGCGTTCGAAGCGGGCTTTACAATGAGCAGTTCTTC.

Here the CDR3 reads CASSLRVPTDTQYF. The CDR3 nucleotides read TGTGCCAGCAGCTTACGGGTACCCACAGATACGCAGTATTTT. The V and J genes are TRBV7-9 and TRBJ2-3; D gene uncertain. The CDR3 is 14 residues long. Looked up from germline, CDR1 is SEHNR and CDR2 is FQNEAQ (reference sequence). Trimming shortened V by 2 bases and J by 2 bases, and 8 bases separated the two germline ends. Looking up the rest from reference TRBV7-9 and TRBJ2-3 gives the full variable domain: DTGVSQNPRHKITKRGQNVTFRCDPISEHNRLYWYRQTLGQGPEFLTYFQNEAQLEKSRLLSDRFSAERPKGSFSTLEIQRTEQGDSAMYLCASSLRVPTDTQYFGPGTRLTVL.

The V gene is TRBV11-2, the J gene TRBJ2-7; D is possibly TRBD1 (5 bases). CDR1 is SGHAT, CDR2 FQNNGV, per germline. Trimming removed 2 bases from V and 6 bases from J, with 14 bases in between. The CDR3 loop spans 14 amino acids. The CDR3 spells CASSLRQVQGEQYF. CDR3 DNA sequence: TGTGCCAGCAGCTTAAGGCAGGTGCAGGGCGAGCAGTACTTC.

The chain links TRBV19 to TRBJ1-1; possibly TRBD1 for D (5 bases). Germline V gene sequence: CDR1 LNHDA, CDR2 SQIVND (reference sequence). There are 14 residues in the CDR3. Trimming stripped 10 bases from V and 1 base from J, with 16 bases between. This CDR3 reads CATDPSGTNTEAFF. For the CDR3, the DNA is TGTGCCACCGACCCCTCAGGGACGAACACTGAAGCTTTCTTT. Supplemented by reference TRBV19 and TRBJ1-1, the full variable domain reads DGGITQSPKYLFRKEGQNVTLSCEQNLNHDAMYWYRQDPGQGLRLIYYSQIVNDFQKGDIAEGYSVSREKKESFPLTVTSAQKNPTAFYLCATDPSGTNTEAFFGQGTRLTVV.

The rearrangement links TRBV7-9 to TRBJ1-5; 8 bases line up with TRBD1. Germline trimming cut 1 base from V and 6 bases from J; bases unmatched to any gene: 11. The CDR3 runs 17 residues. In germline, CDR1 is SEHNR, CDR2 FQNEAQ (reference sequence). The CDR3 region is CASSLGMGQEGSQPQHF. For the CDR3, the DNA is TGTGCCAGCAGCTTAGGAATGGGACAGGAGGGGAGTCAGCCCCAGCATTTT.